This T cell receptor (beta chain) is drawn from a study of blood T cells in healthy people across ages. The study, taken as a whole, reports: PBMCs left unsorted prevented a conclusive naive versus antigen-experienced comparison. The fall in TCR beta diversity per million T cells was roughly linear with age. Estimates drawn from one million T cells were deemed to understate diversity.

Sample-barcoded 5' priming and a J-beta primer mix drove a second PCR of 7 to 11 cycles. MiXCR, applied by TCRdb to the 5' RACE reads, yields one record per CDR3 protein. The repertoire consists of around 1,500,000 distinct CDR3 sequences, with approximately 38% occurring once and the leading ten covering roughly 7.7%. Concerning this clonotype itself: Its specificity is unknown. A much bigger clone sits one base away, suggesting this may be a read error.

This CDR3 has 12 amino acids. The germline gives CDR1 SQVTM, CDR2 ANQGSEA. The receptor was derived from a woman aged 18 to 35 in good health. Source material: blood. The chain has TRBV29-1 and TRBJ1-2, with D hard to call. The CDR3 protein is CSVDRTNYGYNF. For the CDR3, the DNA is TGCAGCGTTGACAGAACTAACTATGGCTACAACTTC.